Sequencing of this TCR beta chain was carried out in a study of blood T cell repertoires in COVID-19. Here immunoSEQ multiplex PCR was the method, and the copy in TCRdb shows in-frame clones only, minus some. This table holds approximately 260,000 clones, roughly 80% found once. V lost 5 bases, J lost 0 bases, and 2 bases stayed unmatched. The V gene's germline CDR1 is SGHRS and CDR2 YFSETQ. This CDR3 spans 15 amino acids. The sample was peripheral blood. The V and J genes are TRBV5-1 and TRBJ1-6, with 7 positions matching TRBD1. The TCR originated in a man aged 55 to 70 who had recovered from COVID-19. CDR3 nucleotides: TGCGCCAGCAGTTGGGACAGCTCCTATAATTCACCCCTCCACTTT. Its translation is CASSWDSSYNSPLHF.